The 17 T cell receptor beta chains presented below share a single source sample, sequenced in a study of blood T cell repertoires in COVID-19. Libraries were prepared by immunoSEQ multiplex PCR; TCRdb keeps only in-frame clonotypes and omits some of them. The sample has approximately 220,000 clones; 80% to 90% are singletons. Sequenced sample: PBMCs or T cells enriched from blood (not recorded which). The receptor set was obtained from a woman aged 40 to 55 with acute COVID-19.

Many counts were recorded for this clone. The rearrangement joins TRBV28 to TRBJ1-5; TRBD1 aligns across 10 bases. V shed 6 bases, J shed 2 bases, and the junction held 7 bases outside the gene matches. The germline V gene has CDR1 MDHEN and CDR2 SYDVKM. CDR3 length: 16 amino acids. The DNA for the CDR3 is TGTGCCAGCAGCCTGACAGGGGGCAGCGGCAATCAGCCCCAGCATTTT. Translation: CASSLTGGSGNQPQHF. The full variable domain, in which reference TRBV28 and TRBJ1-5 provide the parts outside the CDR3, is DVKVTQSSRYLVKRTGEKVFLECVQDMDHENMFWYRQDPGLGLRLIYFSYDVKMKEKGDIPEGYSVSREKKERFSLILESASTNQTSMYLCASSLTGGSGNQPQHFGDGTRLSIL.

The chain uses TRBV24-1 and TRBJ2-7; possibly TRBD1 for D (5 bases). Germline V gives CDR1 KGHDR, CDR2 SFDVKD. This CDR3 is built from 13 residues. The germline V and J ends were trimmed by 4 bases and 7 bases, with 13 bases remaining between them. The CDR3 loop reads CATSDRQTHEQYF. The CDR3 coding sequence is TGTGCCACCAGTGACCGACAGACCCATGAGCAGTACTTC.

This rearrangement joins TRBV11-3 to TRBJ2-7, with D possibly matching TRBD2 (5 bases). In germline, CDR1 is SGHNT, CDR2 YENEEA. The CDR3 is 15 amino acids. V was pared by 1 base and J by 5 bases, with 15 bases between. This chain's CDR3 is CASSLGEGANHEQYF. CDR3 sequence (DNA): TGTGCCAGCAGCTTAGGAGAGGGAGCCAACCACGAGCAGTACTTC.

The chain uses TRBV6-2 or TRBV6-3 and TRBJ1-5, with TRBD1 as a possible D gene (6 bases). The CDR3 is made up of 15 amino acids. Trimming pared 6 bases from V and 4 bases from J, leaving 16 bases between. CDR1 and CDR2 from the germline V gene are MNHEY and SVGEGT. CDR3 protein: CASSNAGQGNQPQHF. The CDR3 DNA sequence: TGTGCCAGCAGCAATGCGGGCCAGGGGAATCAGCCCCAGCATTTT.

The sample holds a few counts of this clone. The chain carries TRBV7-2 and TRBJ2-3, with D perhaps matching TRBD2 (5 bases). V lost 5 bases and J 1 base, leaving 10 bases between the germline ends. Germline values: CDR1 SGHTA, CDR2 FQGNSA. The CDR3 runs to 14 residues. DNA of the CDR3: TGTGCCAGCAGCGACTACCTCGGCACAGATACGCAGTATTTT. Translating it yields CASSDYLGTDTQYF. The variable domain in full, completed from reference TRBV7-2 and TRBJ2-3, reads GAGVSQSPSNKVTEKGKDVELRCDPISGHTALYWYRQSLGQGLEFLIYFQGNSAPDKSGLPSDRFSAERTGGSVSTLTIQRTQQEDSAVYLCASSDYLGTDTQYFGPGTRLTVL.

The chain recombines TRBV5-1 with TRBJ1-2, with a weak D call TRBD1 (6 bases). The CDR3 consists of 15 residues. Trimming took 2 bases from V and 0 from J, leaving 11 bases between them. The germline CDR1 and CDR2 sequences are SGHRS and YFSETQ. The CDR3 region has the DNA TGCGCCAGCAGCTTTTGGACAGACCCTAACTATGGCTACACCTTC. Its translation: CASSFWTDPNYGYTF.

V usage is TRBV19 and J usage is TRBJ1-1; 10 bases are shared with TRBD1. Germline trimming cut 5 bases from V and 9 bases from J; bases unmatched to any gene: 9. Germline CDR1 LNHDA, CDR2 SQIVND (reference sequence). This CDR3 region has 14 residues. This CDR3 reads CASSPGQGGRKAFF. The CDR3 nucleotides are TGTGCCAGTAGTCCTGGACAGGGGGGTCGAAAAGCTTTCTTT.

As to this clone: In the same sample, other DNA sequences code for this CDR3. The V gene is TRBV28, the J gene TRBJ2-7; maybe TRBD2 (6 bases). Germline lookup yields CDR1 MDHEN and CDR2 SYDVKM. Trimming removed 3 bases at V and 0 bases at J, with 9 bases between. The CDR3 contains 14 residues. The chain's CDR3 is CASSLGGSSYEQYF. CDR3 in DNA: TGTGCCAGCAGTTTGGGGGGTAGCTCCTACGAGCAGTACTTC.

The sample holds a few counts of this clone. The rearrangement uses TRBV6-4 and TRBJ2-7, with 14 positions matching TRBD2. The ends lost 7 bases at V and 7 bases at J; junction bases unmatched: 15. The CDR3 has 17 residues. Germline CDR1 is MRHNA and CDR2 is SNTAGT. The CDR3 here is CASTFNPGLAGVREQYF. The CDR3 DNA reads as TGTGCCAGCACGTTTAACCCGGGACTAGCGGGAGTGCGGGAGCAGTACTTC.

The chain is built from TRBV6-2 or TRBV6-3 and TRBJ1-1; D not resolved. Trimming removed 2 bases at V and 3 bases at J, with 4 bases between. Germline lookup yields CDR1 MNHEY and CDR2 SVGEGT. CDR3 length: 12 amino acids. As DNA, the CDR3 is TGTGCCAGCAGTTACAGCTACACTGAAGCTTTCTTT. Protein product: CASSYSYTEAFF.

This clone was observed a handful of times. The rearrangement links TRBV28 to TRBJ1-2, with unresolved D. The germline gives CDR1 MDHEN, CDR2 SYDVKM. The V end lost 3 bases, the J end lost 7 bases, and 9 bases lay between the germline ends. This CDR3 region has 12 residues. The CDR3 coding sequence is TGTGCCAGCAGTTTTGGCAGTCCTGGCTACACCTTC. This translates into CASSFGSPGYTF.

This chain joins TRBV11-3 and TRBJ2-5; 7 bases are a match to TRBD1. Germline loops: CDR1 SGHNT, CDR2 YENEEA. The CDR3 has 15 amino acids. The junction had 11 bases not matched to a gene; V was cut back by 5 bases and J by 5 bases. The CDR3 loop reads CASSPRGQATETQYF. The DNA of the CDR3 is TGTGCCAGCAGCCCCAGAGGACAGGCCACGGAGACCCAGTACTTC.

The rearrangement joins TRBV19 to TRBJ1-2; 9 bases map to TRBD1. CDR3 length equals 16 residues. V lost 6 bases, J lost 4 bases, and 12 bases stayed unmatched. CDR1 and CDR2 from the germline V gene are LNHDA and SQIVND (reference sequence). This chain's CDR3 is CASSSGQGDSFYGYTF. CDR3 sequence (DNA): TGTGCCAGTAGCTCGGGACAGGGAGATTCCTTCTATGGCTACACCTTC.

CDR3 in DNA: TGTGCCAGCAGCGGACAGGAGAACACTGAAGCTTTCTTT. It encodes CASSGQENTEAFF. The gene calls are TRBV7-2 and TRBJ1-1, with 7 positions matching TRBD1. Trimming took 5 bases from V and 1 from J; bases not matched to a gene: 1. CDR3 length equals 13 residues. CDR1 and CDR2 from the germline V gene are SGHTA and FQGNSA.

CDR3 sequence: CASSEKGAQNNEQFF. As DNA, the CDR3 is TGTGCCAGCAGTGAAAAGGGAGCCCAGAACAATGAGCAGTTCTTC. This chain links TRBV25-1 with TRBJ2-1, with D possibly TRBD2 on 5 matching bases. This CDR3 has 15 amino acids. Trimming cost V 2 bases and J 5 bases, with 13 bases left between them. Germline CDR1 reads MGHDK; CDR2 reads SYGVNS.

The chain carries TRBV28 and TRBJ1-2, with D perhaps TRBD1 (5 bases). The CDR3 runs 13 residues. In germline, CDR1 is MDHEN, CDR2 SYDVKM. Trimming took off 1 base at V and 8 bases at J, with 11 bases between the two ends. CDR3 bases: TGTGCCAGCAGTTTATATCTGGGGCGGGGCTACACCTTC. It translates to CASSLYLGRGYTF.

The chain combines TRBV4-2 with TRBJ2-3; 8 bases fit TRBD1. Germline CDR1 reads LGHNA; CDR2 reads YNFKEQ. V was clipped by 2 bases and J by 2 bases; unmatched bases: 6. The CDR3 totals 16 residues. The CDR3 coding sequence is TGTGCCAGCAGCCAATCTGCAGGGGGCCACACAGATACGCAGTATTTT. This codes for CASSQSAGGHTDTQYF.